This TCR beta chain is drawn from a study of cytomegalovirus exposure and HLA in healthy donors (dated by TCRdb to 2016 to 2017). About the full investigation: An earlier analysis of approximately 640 of the donors reported about 250 Gb of sequence data and about 100 million unique TCR beta sequences from 150 million to 200 million T cells. An early release that covered about 600 HLA-typed donors contained approximately 320 gigabases of sequencing data and about 84 million unique TCR sequences. The genetic ancestry cluster associated with self-reported Caucasian donors included 81% of the roughly 400 genotyped donors. The aim of the study was to test whether cataloging public T cell receptors could identify signatures of past pathogen exposure. Using immunosequencing, the study profiled T cell repertoires from about 620 subjects and related those repertoires to cytomegalovirus serostatus. In addition to the first cohort of hundreds of subjects, a separate validation cohort of under 150 different subjects was used. High-throughput TCR immunosequencing, statistical association of individual TCRs with disease status, and machine learning were combined to predict cytomegalovirus infection status. To study patterns of TCR occurrence, a later analysis re-analyzed previously published TCR beta repertoires from under 750 donors and added high-resolution HLA genotyping. Rather than drawing on any new phenotypic data, the later analysis identified candidate immune exposures from TCR beta sequences and the way those sequences occurred across donors. An earlier analysis of 587 of the donors used high-throughput TCR beta sequencing to judge whether each TCR beta V gene segment behaved as functional or pseudogenic. Donor age, sex, ethnicity and CMV serostatus were compiled together with the repertoire data. Genome-wide SNP genotypes for about 65% of the roughly 670 donors were used in a later genetic analysis, which treated that subset as a discovery cohort. Every discovery cohort repertoire had been produced on one sequencing platform. Both class I and class II loci were covered by HLA typing, at four-digit resolution. The number of typed donors differed by locus: about 620-640 for A, B, C, DRB1 and DQB1; roughly 510 for DQA1; some 610 for DPA1; and roughly 450 for DPB1. Four to six DR-DQ haplotypes were handled as single units for association and clustering, since linkage in the cohort was strong. Among over 350 genotyped donors of the cohort, an average of approximately 230,000 unique TCR beta nucleotide sequences were sequenced per donor, roughly 20% of them non-productive.

As to this clone: Its target antigen remains unknown. No base quality values were provided; no much bigger clone lies one nucleotide off.

Preparation of the library involved the immunoSEQ multiplex PCR assay. For the multiplex PCR, a mixture combining 60 forward primers for TCR Vbeta segments and 13 reverse primers for TCR Jbeta segments was used. Amplification of the CDR3 region of rearranged TCR beta genes was performed with a multiplex PCR assay on genomic DNA. On the Illumina HiSeq System, the amplified TCR beta libraries were sequenced as 87-base-pair reads. Per the authors' processing: A later analysis tallied 75 million to 85 million unique TCR beta chains across the roughly 610 repertoires, and some 12 million of those chains were shared by two or more donors. Raw reads were error-corrected and collapsed into unique sequences by a nearest-neighbor algorithm in which closely related sequences were merged to remove PCR and sequencing errors. CDR3 sequences were aligned to IMGT reference sequences to assign V, D and J gene segments. For a sequence to be retained, at least a six-nucleotide match to both a V gene segment and a J gene segment was required. Rearrangements were classified as productive when the CDR3 lacked stop codons and remained in frame with V and J, and all other rearrangements were classified as non-productive. CDR3 was defined by IMGT convention, running from the second conserved V-encoded cysteine to the conserved J-encoded phenylalanine. Sequences without an unambiguous match to a single V gene segment were excluded from the earlier analysis of a few hundred of the donors. In an earlier analysis of several hundred of the donors, V segments were called functional above 56.7% productive rearrangements and were called segregating when the between-donor standard deviation exceeded 5%. A statistical classification framework was built for diagnosing cytomegalovirus status from the catalog of TCR beta chain sequences. A later analysis assigned V and J genes by comparing TCR nucleotide sequences with IMGT/GENE-DB human TR gene sequences. In a later analysis, CDR3 sequences and most-parsimonious VDJ recombination scenarios were assigned using the TCRdist pipeline. In a later analysis, each TCR beta chain was defined by its CDR3 amino acid sequence together with its V-gene family, and reads without a unique V-gene family were excluded. In a later analysis, some 600 highly shared, low-generation-probability nucleotide sequences were removed to address suspected cross-contamination and a sequencing artifact. A later analysis calculated a clonal expansion index for each public chain from normalized within-repertoire ranks of inferred template counts. A later analysis computed generation probabilities with a VDJ recombination model fitted to out-of-frame rearrangements, and checked the results against IGoR. Hypergeometric tests were used in a later analysis to score TCR-TCR, TCR-HLA and TCR-CMV co-occurrence, with a repertoire-size bias correction applied to the TCR pairs. To estimate false discovery rates, a later analysis permuted the HLA or CMV assignments 20 times. A later analysis grouped co-occurring TCRs with DBSCAN, adding TCRdist sequence similarity when clustering within HLA-allele-positive subsets. Repertoires with fewer than 30,000 or more than 120,000 public chains were left out of co-occurrence clustering, as were five repertoires with anomalous nucleotide sharing. The table was pulled from immuneACCESS by TCRdb, which kept in-frame rearrangements only. Such tables lose some clones; where checked, under half of the loss comes from unresolved V genes, and the rest has no known cause. V, J and clone size reflect that table, while D and trimming were determined from the DNA. Counted in this sample were around 230,000 clones; roughly 78% of them appeared once. Under 0.6% of the sample rests with the top ten.

The cohort consisted of 650 to 850 healthy bone marrow donors. At the time of sampling, all cohort members were nominally healthy, though unrecorded immune exposures were likely present. The donor tested CMV seronegative and was one of the 352 seronegative cohort members. Each donor provided a peripheral blood sample, and peripheral blood mononuclear cells were used for TCR beta sequencing. Genomic DNA was extracted from the blood cell samples with the Qiagen DNeasy Blood Extraction Kit. General conclusions and limits of the study: An association between a missense DCLRE1C variant and V-gene and J-gene trimming of TCR beta chains was found in a later genetic analysis and replicated in an independent cohort. Because counts were too low, more than 15 rarely observed V segments, including chromosome 9 orphons, were left out of the earlier analysis of approximately 580 of the donors. The authors suggested that the approach could potentially be generalized to other disease states and immunological phenotypes. A further reported finding was that TCR beta sequences accurately predicted the HLA-A and HLA-B alleles for most subjects in the first cohort. According to a later genetic analysis, donors in an Asian-associated ancestry cluster had fewer N-insertions in productive TCRs than the roughly 660-donor mean. Presence/absence analyses assumed roughly uniform sequencing depth across donors, an assumption that may not hold. According to a later analysis, TCR association rates differed among HLA loci, with DRB1 alleles showing the most associated TCRs and HLA-C alleles showing the fewest. A cluster of highly shared sequence variants was judged likely to represent a technical artifact of the sequencing pipeline. Cytomegalovirus status was reported to be diagnosed by the classifier with high specificity and sensitivity in both the original and validation cohorts. When HLA alleles, especially DR and DQ, strongly co-occurred, attributing TCR associations to individual alleles was difficult. Several of the top co-occurrence clusters appeared to be linked to parvovirus B19, influenza, CMV and Epstein-Barr virus, according to a later analysis. Broadly in line with IMGT annotations, most TCR beta V segments showed up in productive rearrangements about 87% or about 30% of the time in an earlier analysis of a few hundred of the donors. The only immune exposure information available for the cohort was CMV serostatus. The cohort was sequenced for TCR beta chains only, and without alpha or paired-chain data the features that could be detected were limited. At a false discovery rate of 0.05, a later analysis linked 16,951 TCR beta sequences to specific HLA alleles. While some public TCRs were present in many individuals, most TCR sequences turned up only very rarely across donors. Linkage disequilibrium might explain the correlated functional status among segregating V segments, but an unknown experimental factor could not be ruled out. Compared with equally common non-associated chains, HLA-associated TCR beta chains in a later analysis were more clonally expanded and had lower generation probabilities. Because HLA typing was unavailable for some donors at each locus, only the typed subset was used in association tests. In vitro tests confirmed that a few of the cytomegalovirus-associated TCR beta chains recognize cytomegalovirus antigens. Most CMV-associated TCR beta chains appeared to be HLA-restricted in a later analysis, and the HLA associations seemed to be driven largely by CMV exposure. The study gave a list of under 200 TCR beta chains associated with cytomegalovirus.

The sequence was obtained from a boy aged 5 to 17 in good health and CMV-seronegative. Sequences were obtained from PBMCs.

The nucleotide sequence reads TGTGCCTGGAGCGTTTATAGATACAATGAGCAGTTCTTC. Its coded protein is CAWSVYRYNEQFF. Recombination linked TRBV30 to TRBJ2-1; no D gene can be assigned with confidence. The germline V gene (reference sequence) yields GTSNPN for CDR1 and SVGIG for CDR2. V is reduced by 3 bases and J by 4 bases, leaving a spacing of 10 bases between them. From the cysteine through the phenylalanine, the CDR3 covers 13 amino acids. The read is trimmed to its CDR3 DNA, 39 bases read in frame from base 1. Reference TRBV30 and TRBJ2-1 proteins supply the regions before and after the CDR3; the full variable domain is: SQTIHQWPATLVQPVGSPLSLECTVEGTSNPNLYWYRQAAGRGLQLLFYSVGIGQISSEVPQNLSASRPQDRQFILSSKKLLLSDSGFYLCAWSVYRYNEQFFGPGTRLTVL.